The clone carrying this T cell receptor beta chain appeared many times. In the study's own analysis: Sample TCR totals centred on a median of about 92,000, ranging about 23,224 to 690,600. Each CDR3 protein gets one entry after TCRdb re-called the RACE reads with MiXCR. The authors' filters were not applied to this entry. The sample includes over 60,000 distinct CDR3 sequences, under 13% of them seen just once. These data belong to a study of human T cells and chemical hapten exposure. The time point was: patch test 2, 6 weeks after DPC sensitization. Sample treatment: therapeutic diphenylcyclopropenone sensitization with weekly scalp DPC. This TCR came from a woman aged 50 to 65 with alopecia areata. Some clones in this sample may be carry-over from other donors' samples. Sequences were derived from whole blood, sampled in connection with sensitization to the hapten diphenylcyclopropenone (DPC).

This CDR3 is CSVEKIPGQSYEQYF. CDR3 in DNA: TGCAGCGTTGAAAAGATTCCGGGACAATCCTACGAGCAGTACTTC. This sequence joins TRBV29-1 and TRBJ2-7, with a possible D match to TRBD1 (6 bases). The CDR3 covers 15 residues. The ends were cut back, 2 bases at V and 1 base at J, with 15 bases in the middle. From germline, CDR1 is SQVTM and CDR2 ANQGSEA.